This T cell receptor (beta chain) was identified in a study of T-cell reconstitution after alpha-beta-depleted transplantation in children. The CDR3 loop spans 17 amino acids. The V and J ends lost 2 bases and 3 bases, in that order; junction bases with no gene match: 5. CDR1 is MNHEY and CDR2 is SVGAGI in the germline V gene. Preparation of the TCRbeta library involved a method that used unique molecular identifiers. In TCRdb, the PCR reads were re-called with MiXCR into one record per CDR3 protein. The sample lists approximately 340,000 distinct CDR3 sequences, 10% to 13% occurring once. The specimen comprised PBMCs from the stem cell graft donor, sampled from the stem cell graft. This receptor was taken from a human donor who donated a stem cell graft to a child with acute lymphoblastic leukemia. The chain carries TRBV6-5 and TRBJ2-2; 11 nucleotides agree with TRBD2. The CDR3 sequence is CASSYIAGGPDTGELFF. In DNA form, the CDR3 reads TGTGCCAGCAGTTACATAGCGGGAGGGCCCGACACCGGGGAGCTGTTTTTT.